These T cell receptor beta chains were read from a single sample in a study of CD8 T cells in ankylosing spondylitis. TCRdb called the 5' RACE reads again in MiXCR, with one record for every CDR3 protein. The sample has about 160,000 distinct CDR3 sequences, around 16% seen once; the top ten hold around 7.6%. Source material: blood, either unsorted or a sorted T cell fraction (not recorded which). The receptors here all came from a male donor with ankylosing spondylitis or in good health (not recorded which). Both conserved end residues are part of each CDR3. A D gene is named only where the DNA matches it firmly. Expanded clones are given a class, and other clones once, few, many or no size at all.

TRBD1	.	TRBV12-3/TRBV12-4	TRBJ2-5	TGTGCCAGCAGTTTAACGGGACAGTCGAAAGAGACCCAGTACTTC	CASSLTGQSKETQYF
.	few	TRBV5-4	TRBJ1-1	TGTGCCAGCAGCTTGGCAGGCAGGGAGAACACTGAAGCTTTCTTT	CASSLAGRENTEAFF
.	many	TRBV30	TRBJ1-5	TGTGCCTTCGCCAGGGGAAATCAGCCCCAGCATTTT	CAFARGNQPQHF
.	.	TRBV29-1	TRBJ2-7	TGCAGCGTTTCCAGGGTGCACGAGCAGTACTTC	CSVSRVHEQYF
.	few	TRBV28	TRBJ2-1	TGTGCCAGCAGTTCTGTGGACTCAACGGGAGAAGAGAATGAGCAGTTCTTC	CASSSVDSTGEENEQFF
.	many	TRBV20-1	TRBJ2-1	TGCAGTGCTAGGAGTGACAATGAGCAGTTCTTC	CSARSDNEQFF
.	few	TRBV7-9	TRBJ1-2	TGTGCCAGCAGCTTACTTACAGACCCGGGGAGCAGCTATGGCTACACCTTC	CASSLLTDPGSSYGYTF
TRBD2	many	TRBV20-1	TRBJ2-7	TGCAGTGCTAGAGATCGGCTAGCGGGAGGGAGATACGAGCAGTACTTC	CSARDRLAGGRYEQYF
.	many	TRBV20-1	TRBJ1-2	TGCAGTGCTAGAGATCGGGGGATTGAGTATGGCTACACCTTC	CSARDRGIEYGYTF
.	few	TRBV5-4	TRBJ1-1	TGTGCCAGCAGCTTGTTGGACGGTGAAGCTTTCTTT	CASSLLDGEAFF
.	many	TRBV2	TRBJ2-2	TGTGCCAGCAGTGAAGGGCCGCTGTCCGGGGAGCTGTTTTTT	CASSEGPLSGELFF
TRBD2	.	TRBV7-8	TRBJ2-2	TGTGCCAGCAGCTTAGCCGGGGGACTAGCGGGGAGAACCGGGGAGCTGTTTTTT	CASSLAGGLAGRTGELFF
TRBD2	few	TRBV6-1	TRBJ2-7	TGTGCCAGCAGTGAAGCGGCGGGAGGAAATACCTACGAGCAGTACTTC	CASSEAAGGNTYEQYF
.	.	TRBV28	TRBJ2-1	TGTGCCAGCAGTTTACAGATAGCCTACAATGAGCAGTTCTTC	CASSLQIAYNEQFF
TRBD1	.	TRBV14	TRBJ2-2	TGTGCCAGCAGCCAAGGTCTTCTTTTTTATCGACGTGCCGACAGGGGCACGAGCACCGGGGAGCTGTTTTTT	CASSQGLLFYRRADRGTSTGELFF
.	.	TRBV7-2	TRBJ2-1	TGTGCCAGCAGCATAGGGGATGTCCTCTACAATGAGCAGTTCTTC	CASSIGDVLYNEQFF
.	many	TRBV12-3/TRBV12-4	TRBJ1-5	TGTGCCAGCAGCCGGACTGGCAATCAGCCCCAGCATTTT	CASSRTGNQPQHF
.	medium-sized	TRBV6-5	TRBJ1-3	TGTGCCAGCAGTTACGAGGGAAACACCATATATTTT	CASSYEGNTIYF
TRBD1	many	TRBV4-2	TRBJ2-1	TGTGCCAGCAGGGAAAGAGGGGGCGAGCAGTTCTTC	CASRERGGEQFF
.	few	TRBV5-1	TRBJ2-6	TGCGCCAGCAGCTTCGTCTACTCTGGGGCCAACGTCCTGACTTTC	CASSFVYSGANVLTF
TRBD2	many	TRBV3-1	TRBJ2-3	TGTGCCAGCAGCCCCCGGACTAGCGGGGGGACAGATACGCAGTATTTT	CASSPRTSGGTDTQYF
.	many	TRBV29-1	TRBJ1-1	TGCAGCGTTGAAGATTGGAAAGGGAACACTGGGATGATGGCTGAAGCTTTCTTT	CSVEDWKGNTGMMAEAFF